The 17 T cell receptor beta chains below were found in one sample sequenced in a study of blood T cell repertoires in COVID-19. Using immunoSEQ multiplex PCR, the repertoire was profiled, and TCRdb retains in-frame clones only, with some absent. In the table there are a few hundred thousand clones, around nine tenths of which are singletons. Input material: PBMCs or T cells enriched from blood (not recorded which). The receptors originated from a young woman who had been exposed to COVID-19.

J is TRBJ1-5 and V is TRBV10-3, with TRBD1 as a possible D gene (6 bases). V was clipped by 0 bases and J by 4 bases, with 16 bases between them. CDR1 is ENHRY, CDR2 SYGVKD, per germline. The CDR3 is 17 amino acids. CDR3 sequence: CAISESTGSTRNQPQHF. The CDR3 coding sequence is TGTGCCATCAGTGAGTCGACAGGCAGCACTCGTAATCAGCCCCAGCATTTT.

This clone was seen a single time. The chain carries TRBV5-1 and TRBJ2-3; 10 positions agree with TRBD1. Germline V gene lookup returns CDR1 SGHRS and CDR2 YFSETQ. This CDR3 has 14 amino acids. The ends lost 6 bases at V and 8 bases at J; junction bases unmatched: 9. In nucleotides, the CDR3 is TGCGCCAGCATAGCCGGGACAGGGGAGCGTACGCAGTATTTT. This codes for CASIAGTGERTQYF.

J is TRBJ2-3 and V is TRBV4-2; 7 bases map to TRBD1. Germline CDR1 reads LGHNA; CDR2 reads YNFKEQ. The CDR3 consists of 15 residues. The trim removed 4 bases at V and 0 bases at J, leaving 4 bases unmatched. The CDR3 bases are TGTGCCAGCAGCCTCTTGACAGGGAGCACAGATACGCAGTATTTT. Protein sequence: CASSLLTGSTDTQYF.

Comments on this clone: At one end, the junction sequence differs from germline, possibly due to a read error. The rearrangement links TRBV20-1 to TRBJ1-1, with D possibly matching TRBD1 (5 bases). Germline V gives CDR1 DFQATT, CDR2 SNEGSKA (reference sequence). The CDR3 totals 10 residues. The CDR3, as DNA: TGCAGTGCTACTCTCCAGGGCCCACGGTGG. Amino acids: CSATLQGPRW.

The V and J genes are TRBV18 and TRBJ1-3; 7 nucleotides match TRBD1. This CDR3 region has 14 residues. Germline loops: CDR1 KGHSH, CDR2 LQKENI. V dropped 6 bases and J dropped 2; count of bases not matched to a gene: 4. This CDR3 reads CASSQGDTGNTIYF. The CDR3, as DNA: TGTGCCAGCTCCCAGGGGGACACTGGAAACACCATATATTTT.

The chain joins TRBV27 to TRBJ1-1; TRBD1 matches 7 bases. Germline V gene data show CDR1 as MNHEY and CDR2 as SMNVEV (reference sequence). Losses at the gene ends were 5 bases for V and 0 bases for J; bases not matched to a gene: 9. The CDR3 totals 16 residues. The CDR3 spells CASSPSGTAMNTEAFF. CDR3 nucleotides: TGTGCCAGCAGTCCCTCCGGGACAGCAATGAACACTGAAGCTTTCTTT.

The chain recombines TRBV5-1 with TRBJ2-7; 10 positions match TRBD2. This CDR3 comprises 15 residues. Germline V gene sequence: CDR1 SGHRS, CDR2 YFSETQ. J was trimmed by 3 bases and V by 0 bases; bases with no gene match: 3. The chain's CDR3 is CASSLAASGGYEQYF. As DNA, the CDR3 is TGCGCCAGCAGCTTGGCCGCTAGCGGGGGCTACGAGCAGTACTTC.

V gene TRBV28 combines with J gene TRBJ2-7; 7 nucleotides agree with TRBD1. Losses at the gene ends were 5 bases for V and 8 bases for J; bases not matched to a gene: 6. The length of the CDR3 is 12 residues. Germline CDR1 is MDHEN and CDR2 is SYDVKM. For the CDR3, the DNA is TGTGCCAGCAGTAACGACAGGGAGAAGCAGTACTTC. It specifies CASSNDREKQYF.

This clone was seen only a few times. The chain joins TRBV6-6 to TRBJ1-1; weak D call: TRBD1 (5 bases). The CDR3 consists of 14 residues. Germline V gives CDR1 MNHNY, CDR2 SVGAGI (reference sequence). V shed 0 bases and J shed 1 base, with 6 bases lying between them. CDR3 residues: CASSYSTGNTEAFF. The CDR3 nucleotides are TGTGCCAGCAGTTACTCCACAGGGAACACTGAAGCTTTCTTT.

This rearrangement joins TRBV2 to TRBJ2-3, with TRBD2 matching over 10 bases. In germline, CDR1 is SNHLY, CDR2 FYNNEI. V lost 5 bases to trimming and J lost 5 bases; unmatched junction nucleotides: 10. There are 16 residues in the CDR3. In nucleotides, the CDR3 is TGTGCCAGCAGTCTAACAGGAGCGGGGGGGATAGATACGCAGTATTTT. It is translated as CASSLTGAGGIDTQYF.

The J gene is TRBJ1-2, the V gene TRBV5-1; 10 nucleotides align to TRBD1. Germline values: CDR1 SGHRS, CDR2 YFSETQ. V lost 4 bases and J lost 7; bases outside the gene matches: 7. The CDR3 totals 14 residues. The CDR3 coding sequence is TGCGCCAGCAGCCCCCTAGGGGACAGGGGTGGCTACACCTTC. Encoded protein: CASSPLGDRGGYTF.

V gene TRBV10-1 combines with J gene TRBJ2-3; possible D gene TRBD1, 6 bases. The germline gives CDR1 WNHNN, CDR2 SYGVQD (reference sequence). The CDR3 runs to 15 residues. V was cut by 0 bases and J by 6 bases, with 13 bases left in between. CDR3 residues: CASSESVGGSDTQYF. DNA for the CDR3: TGCGCCAGCAGTGAGTCGGTAGGGGGAAGTGATACGCAGTATTTT.

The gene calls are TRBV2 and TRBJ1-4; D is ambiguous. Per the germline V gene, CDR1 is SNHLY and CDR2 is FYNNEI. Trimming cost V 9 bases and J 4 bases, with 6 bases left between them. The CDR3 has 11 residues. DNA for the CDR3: TGTGCCAGTCGGGTTAATGAAAAACTGTTTTTT. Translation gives CASRVNEKLFF.

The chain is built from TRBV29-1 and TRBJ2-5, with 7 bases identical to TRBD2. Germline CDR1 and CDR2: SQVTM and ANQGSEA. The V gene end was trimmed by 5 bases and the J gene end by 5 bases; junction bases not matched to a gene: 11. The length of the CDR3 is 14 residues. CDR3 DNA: TGCAGCGTTCGGAGGAGAAGGGGAGGGGAGACCCAGTACTTC. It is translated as CSVRRRRGGETQYF. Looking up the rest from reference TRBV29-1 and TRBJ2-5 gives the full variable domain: SAVISQKPSRDICQRGTSLTIQCQVDSQVTMMFWYRQQPGQSLTLIATANQGSEATYESGFVIDKFPISRPNLTFSTLTVSNMSPEDSSIYLCSVRRRRGGETQYFGPGTRLLVL.

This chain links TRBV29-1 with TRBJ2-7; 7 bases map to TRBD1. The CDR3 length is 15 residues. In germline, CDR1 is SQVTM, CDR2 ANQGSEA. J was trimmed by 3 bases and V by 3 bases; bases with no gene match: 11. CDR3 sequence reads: CSVEAGGQGSYEQYF. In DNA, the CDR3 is TGCAGCGTTGAGGCAGGGGGTCAGGGGAGCTACGAGCAGTACTTC.

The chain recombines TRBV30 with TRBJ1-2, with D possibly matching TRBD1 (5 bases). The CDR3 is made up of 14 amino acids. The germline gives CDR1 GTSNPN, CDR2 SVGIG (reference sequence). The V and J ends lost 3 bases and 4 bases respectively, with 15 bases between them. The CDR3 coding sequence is TGTGCCTGGAGCGGGGGGACTGCTGCCTATGGCTACACCTTC. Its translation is CAWSGGTAAYGYTF.

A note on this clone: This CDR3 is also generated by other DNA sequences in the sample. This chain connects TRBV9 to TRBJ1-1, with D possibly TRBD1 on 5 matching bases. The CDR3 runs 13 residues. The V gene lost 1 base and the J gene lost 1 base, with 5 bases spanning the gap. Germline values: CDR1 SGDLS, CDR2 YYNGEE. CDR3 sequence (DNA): TGTGCCAGCAGCGTACAGGGGAACACTGAAGCTTTCTTT. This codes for CASSVQGNTEAFF.